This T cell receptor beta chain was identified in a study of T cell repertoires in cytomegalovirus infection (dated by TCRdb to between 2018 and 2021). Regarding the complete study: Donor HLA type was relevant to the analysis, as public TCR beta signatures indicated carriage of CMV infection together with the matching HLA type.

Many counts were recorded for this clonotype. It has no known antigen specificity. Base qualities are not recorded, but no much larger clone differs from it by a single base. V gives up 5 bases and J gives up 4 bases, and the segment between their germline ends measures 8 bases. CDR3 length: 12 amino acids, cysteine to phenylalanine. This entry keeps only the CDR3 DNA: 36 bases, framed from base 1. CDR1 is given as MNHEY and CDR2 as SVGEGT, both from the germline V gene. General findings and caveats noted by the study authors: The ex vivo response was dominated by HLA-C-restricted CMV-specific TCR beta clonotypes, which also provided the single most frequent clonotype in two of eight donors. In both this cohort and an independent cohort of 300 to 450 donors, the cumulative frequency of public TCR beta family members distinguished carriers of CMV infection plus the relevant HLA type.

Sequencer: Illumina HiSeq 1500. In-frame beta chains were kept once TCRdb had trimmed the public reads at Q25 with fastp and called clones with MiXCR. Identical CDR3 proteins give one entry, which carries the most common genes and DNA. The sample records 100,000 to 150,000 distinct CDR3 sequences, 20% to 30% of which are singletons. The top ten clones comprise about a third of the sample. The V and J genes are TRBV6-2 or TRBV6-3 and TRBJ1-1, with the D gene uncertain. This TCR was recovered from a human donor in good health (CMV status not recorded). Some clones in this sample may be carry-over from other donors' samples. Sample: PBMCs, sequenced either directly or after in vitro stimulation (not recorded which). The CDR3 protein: CASSQLGTEAFF. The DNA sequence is TGTGCCAGCAGTCAGCTGGGCACTGAAGCTTTCTTT.